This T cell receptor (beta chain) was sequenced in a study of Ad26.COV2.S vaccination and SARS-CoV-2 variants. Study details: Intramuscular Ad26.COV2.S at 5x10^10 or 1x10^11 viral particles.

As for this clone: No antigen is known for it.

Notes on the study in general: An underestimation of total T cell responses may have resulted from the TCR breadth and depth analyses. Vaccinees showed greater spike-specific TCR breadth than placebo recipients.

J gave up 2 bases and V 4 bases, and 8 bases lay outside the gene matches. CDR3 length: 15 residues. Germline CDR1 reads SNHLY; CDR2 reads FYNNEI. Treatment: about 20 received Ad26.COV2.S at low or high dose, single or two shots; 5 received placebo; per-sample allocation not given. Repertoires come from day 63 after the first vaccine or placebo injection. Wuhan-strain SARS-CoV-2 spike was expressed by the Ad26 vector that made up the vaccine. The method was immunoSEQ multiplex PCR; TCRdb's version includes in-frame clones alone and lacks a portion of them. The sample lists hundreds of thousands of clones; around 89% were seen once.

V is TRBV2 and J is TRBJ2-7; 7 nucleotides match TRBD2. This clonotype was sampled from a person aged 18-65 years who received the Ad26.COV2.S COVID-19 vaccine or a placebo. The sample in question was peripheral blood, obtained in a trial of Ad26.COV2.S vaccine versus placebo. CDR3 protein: CASSGVAGDPYEQYF. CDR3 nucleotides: TGTGCCAGCAGTGGGGTAGCGGGCGACCCCTACGAGCAGTACTTC.